Below, 19 T cell receptor beta chains from the same sample are listed, as sequenced in a study of untreated major depressive disorder. Assay: immunoSEQ multiplex PCR; the TCRdb copy retains only in-frame clones and omits some. The sample records about 25,000 clones, 90% to 95% being singletons. These receptors have no known antigen. Points from the study as a whole: TRBV05-01 (Vbeta 5.1) usage was higher in CD4+ T cells of depressed patients than controls.

Sequencing used CD4+ T cells from PBMCs. Receptors originate from a woman aged 30 to 39 with major depressive disorder.

This chain uses TRBV6-6 with TRBJ2-1; TRBD2 matches 13 bases. This CDR3 has 14 residues. With V trimmed by 6 bases and J by 9 bases, 5 bases remained unmatched. The germline CDR1 and CDR2 sequences are MNHNY and SVGAGI (reference sequence). The CDR3 DNA sequence: TGTGCCAGCAGCCGGACTAGCGGGAGCGGTGAGCAGTTCTTC. The encoded protein is CASSRTSGSGEQFF.

The CDR3 DNA follows: TGTGCCAGCAGCTTCCAAACTTCGCAGGGGGGCTACGAGCAGTACTTC. This codes for CASSFQTSQGGYEQYF. V usage is TRBV13 and J usage is TRBJ2-7; D may be TRBD1 (7 bases). CDR3 size: 16 residues. The V gene's germline CDR1 is PRHDT and CDR2 FYEKMQ (reference sequence). V lost 3 bases, J lost 3 bases, and 18 bases lay in between.

This clone has only a few counts. This rearrangement joins TRBV25-1 to TRBJ2-3, with D possibly being TRBD2 (6 bases). This CDR3 comprises 15 residues. The ends were cut back, 3 bases at V and 6 bases at J, with 16 bases in the middle. Germline V gives CDR1 MGHDK, CDR2 SYGVNS. CDR3 sequence reads: CASSDGGRVRDTQYF. CDR3 coding DNA: TGTGCCAGCAGTGACGGGGGTAGAGTCAGGGATACGCAGTATTTT. The full variable domain, in which reference TRBV25-1 and TRBJ2-3 provide the parts outside the CDR3, is EADIYQTPRYLVIGTGKKITLECSQTMGHDKMYWYQQDPGMELHLIHYSYGVNSTEKGDLSSESTVSRIRTEHFPLTLESARPSHTSQYLCASSDGGRVRDTQYFGPGTRLTVL.

The V and J genes are TRBV9 and TRBJ2-2, with D hard to call. The CDR3 is 16 amino acids. The V end was cut by 0 bases, the J end by 0 bases, with 9 bases between. The germline gives CDR1 SGDLS, CDR2 YYNGEE. The DNA of the CDR3 is TGTGCCAGCAGCGTAGGATTAGCCTCGAACACCGGGGAGCTGTTTTTT. This encodes CASSVGLASNTGELFF.

V is TRBV6-1 and J is TRBJ1-4, with D possibly TRBD1 on 5 matching bases. The germline CDR1 and CDR2 sequences are MNHNS and SASEGT. V shed 0 bases and J shed 10 bases, with 15 bases lying between them. CDR3 length: 15 amino acids. CDR3 sequence (DNA): TGTGCCAGCAGTGAAGCCTCAGGGTTATTAGGAAAACTGTTTTTT. Protein product: CASSEASGLLGKLFF.

The chain has TRBV6-5 and TRBJ2-5; maybe TRBD2 (5 bases). The V end was cut by 5 bases, the J end by 5 bases, with 15 bases between. Per germline, CDR1 MNHEY and CDR2 SVGAGI. The CDR3 is 14 amino acids. The CDR3: CASSTGKAPETQYF. Here the CDR3 DNA reads TGTGCCAGCAGTACCGGGAAAGCCCCGGAGACCCAGTACTTC.

The V and J genes are TRBV28 and TRBJ1-5; unclear D gene. Between the trimmed V and J ends, which lost 2 bases and 1 base, there was a span of 6 bases. The CDR3 sequence is 14 residues long. CDR1 MDHEN and CDR2 SYDVKM come from the germline V gene. The CDR3 loop is CASSLAVSNQPQHF. In DNA, the CDR3 is TGTGCCAGCAGTTTAGCAGTAAGCAATCAGCCCCAGCATTTT. The full variable domain, completed using reference TRBV28 and TRBJ1-5, is DVKVTQSSRYLVKRTGEKVFLECVQDMDHENMFWYRQDPGLGLRLIYFSYDVKMKEKGDIPEGYSVSREKKERFSLILESASTNQTSMYLCASSLAVSNQPQHFGDGTRLSIL.

This clone has just a few counts. CDR3 nucleotides: TGTGCCAGCAGTCCCGGGGGTCCTGGAAACACCATATATTTT. Its protein product is CASSPGGPGNTIYF. The chain has TRBV2 and TRBJ1-3; possibly TRBD1 for D (5 bases). Germline CDR1 is SNHLY and CDR2 is FYNNEI. Trimming took 5 bases from V and 2 from J, leaving 10 bases between them. The CDR3 covers 14 residues. The whole variable domain, filled in from reference TRBV2 and TRBJ1-3, reads EPEVTQTPSHQVTQMGQEVILRCVPISNHLYFYWYRQILGQKVEFLVSFYNNEISEKSEIFDDQFSVERPDGSNFTLKIRSTKLEDSAMYFCASSPGGPGNTIYFGEGSWLTVV.

V and J are TRBV10-1 and TRBJ2-3, with D uncertain. Germline CDR1 reads WNHNN; CDR2 reads SYGVQD (reference sequence). V was trimmed by 8 bases and J by 4 bases, leaving 7 bases between them. This CDR3 contains 11 residues. CDR3 amino acids: CASLYSDTQYF. The CDR3 nucleotides read TGCGCCAGCCTGTACTCAGATACGCAGTATTTT.

The chain has TRBV6-5 and TRBJ2-7, with TRBD1 matching 7 bases. The CDR3 has 16 amino acids. Germline-derived CDR1 and CDR2 are MNHEY and SVGAGI. The V and J ends lost 2 bases and 5 bases, in that order; junction bases with no gene match: 12. CDR3 sequence: CASSYRWTGRPHEQYF. In DNA, the CDR3 is TGTGCCAGCAGTTACCGCTGGACAGGTCGCCCCCACGAGCAGTACTTC.

V is TRBV10-3 and J is TRBJ2-7, with TRBD1 matching over 8 bases. The CDR3 contains 14 residues. Germline lookup yields CDR1 ENHRY and CDR2 SYGVKD. Trimming removed 3 bases from V and 3 bases from J; junction bases left unmatched: 4. The CDR3 spells CAISDTGGVYEQYF. The CDR3 region has the DNA TGTGCCATCAGTGACACAGGGGGAGTCTACGAGCAGTACTTC.

This clone showed up just a few times. This chain connects TRBV7-9 to TRBJ1-2, with D perhaps matching TRBD1 (5 bases). Germline V gene lookup returns CDR1 SEHNR and CDR2 FQNEAQ (reference sequence). The CDR3 is 12 amino acids. With 9 bases removed from V and 6 bases from J, the gap between germline ends came to 14 bases. The CDR3 nucleotides are TGTGCCAGTACCCGCAGGGTACATGGCTACACCTTC. Encoded protein: CASTRRVHGYTF.

This rearrangement joins TRBV18 to TRBJ2-3, with 7 bases fitting TRBD2. Trimming took 2 bases from V and 11 from J; bases not matched to a gene: 7. From germline, CDR1 is KGHSH and CDR2 LQKENI. The CDR3 consists of 13 residues. CDR3 nucleotide sequence: TGTGCCAGCTCACCAGAAGGAATAGCGGGGCAGTATTTT. Its protein product is CASSPEGIAGQYF. The whole variable domain, remainder taken from reference TRBV18 and TRBJ2-3, is NAGVMQNPRHLVRRRGQEARLRCSPMKGHSHVYWYRQLPEEGLKFMVYLQKENIIDESGMPKERFSAEFPKEGPSILRIQQVVRGDSAAYFCASSPEGIAGQYFGPGTRLTVL.

The chain carries TRBV11-3 and TRBJ1-1; D is possibly TRBD1 (5 bases). V lost 3 bases to trimming and J lost 13 bases, with 21 bases between them. Germline V gene lookup returns CDR1 SGHNT and CDR2 YENEEA. CDR3 length: 14 residues. The CDR3 spells CASSFRSGNWDVFF. CDR3 in DNA: TGTGCCAGCAGCTTTAGGTCAGGGAATTGGGATGTTTTCTTT.

The genes are TRBV6-6 and TRBJ1-2, with D unresolved. CDR1 and CDR2 from the germline V gene are MNHNY and SVGAGI (reference sequence). This CDR3 has 12 residues. V was trimmed by 2 bases and J by 3 bases, leaving 4 bases between them. The CDR3 loop is CASSYNYYGYTF. CDR3 in DNA: TGTGCCAGCAGTTACAATTACTATGGCTACACCTTC.

This sequence joins TRBV21-1 and TRBJ1-2; the tabulated D call, TRBD1, remains unverified against the DNA. TRBV21-1 constitutes a pseudogene. The CDR3 spans 15 residues. The CDR3 nucleotides are TGTGCCAGCAGCAGAACAGGGGGCTGGAGCTATGGCTACACCTTC. Translated, it gives CASSRTGGWSYGYTF.

As for this clone: One end of the junction is discordant with germline, which a read error may explain. The genes are TRBV2 and TRBJ2-3; D possibly corresponds to TRBD1 (6 bases). The CDR3 extends over 17 amino acids. CDR1 and CDR2 from the germline V gene are SNHLY and FYNNEI. In DNA, the CDR3 is TGTGCCAGCAGTCAAGCCGGGACAATCAAACGGGCAGATACGCAGTATTTT. Translated, it gives CASSQAGTIKRADTQYF.

The rearrangement uses TRBV4-3 and TRBJ1-5, with a weak D call TRBD1 (6 bases). Germline CDR1 is LGHNA and CDR2 is YSLEER. Between the trimmed V and J ends, which lost 2 bases and 6 bases, there was a span of 8 bases. The CDR3 totals 13 residues. The CDR3 DNA is TGCGCCAGCAGCCAACAGACAGGTCAGCCCCAGCATTTT. Protein sequence: CASSQQTGQPQHF.

V gene TRBV9 combines with J gene TRBJ2-1, with a weak D call TRBD2 (5 bases). Trimming shortened V by 2 bases and J by 7 bases, and 10 bases separated the two germline ends. This CDR3 spans 13 amino acids. Germline V gene data show CDR1 as SGDLS and CDR2 as YYNGEE. Here the CDR3 DNA reads TGTGCCAGCAGCGTTGACCCGGGGAATGAGCAGTTCTTC. Translated, it gives CASSVDPGNEQFF.